A single TCR beta chain is shown here with its context. This sample was taken from a study of blood T cell repertoires in COVID-19. Study-level background: COVID-19 samples, acute and convalescent, were from the United States, Italy and Spain.

Sequencing used immunoSEQ multiplex PCR; TCRdb keeps in-frame clones, though not all of them. The table lists around 300,000 clones, around 90% of them singletons. The CDR3 spans 15 residues. Looked up from germline, CDR1 is SGHAT and CDR2 is FQNNGV. The V gene end was trimmed by 1 base and the J gene end by 7 bases; junction bases not matched to a gene: 7. The chain carries TRBV11-2 and TRBJ2-3; 8 bases are a match to TRBD1. Sequencing was done on a sample of peripheral blood. This clonotype was obtained from a woman aged 40-49 years with acute or convalescent COVID-19. The CDR3 DNA is TGTGCCAGCAGCTTAGGGACAGGGAATTTTTATACGCAGTATTTT. Encoded protein: CASSLGTGNFYTQYF.